This TCR beta chain stems from a study of PD-L1 blockade in urothelial cancer. The wider study: The median number of T cells present in blood samples was some 140,000.

Here immunoSEQ multiplex PCR was the method, and the copy in TCRdb shows in-frame clones only, minus some. The profile shows about 70,000 clones, around 84% of them singletons. Per the germline V gene, CDR1 is SGDLS and CDR2 is YYNGEE. J lost 7 bases, V lost 0 bases, and 10 bases had no gene match. The CDR3 is made up of 17 amino acids. This sequence was found in a man in his 70s with urothelial cancer. The sequencing here drew on PBMCs, taken around atezolizumab (anti-PD-L1) treatment. The V call is TRBV9, the J call TRBJ2-1; the match to TRBD2 covers 10 bases. CDR3 sequence: CASSVATSGRGPNEQFF. CDR3 coding DNA: TGTGCCAGCAGCGTAGCTACGAGCGGGAGGGGACCTAATGAGCAGTTCTTC.